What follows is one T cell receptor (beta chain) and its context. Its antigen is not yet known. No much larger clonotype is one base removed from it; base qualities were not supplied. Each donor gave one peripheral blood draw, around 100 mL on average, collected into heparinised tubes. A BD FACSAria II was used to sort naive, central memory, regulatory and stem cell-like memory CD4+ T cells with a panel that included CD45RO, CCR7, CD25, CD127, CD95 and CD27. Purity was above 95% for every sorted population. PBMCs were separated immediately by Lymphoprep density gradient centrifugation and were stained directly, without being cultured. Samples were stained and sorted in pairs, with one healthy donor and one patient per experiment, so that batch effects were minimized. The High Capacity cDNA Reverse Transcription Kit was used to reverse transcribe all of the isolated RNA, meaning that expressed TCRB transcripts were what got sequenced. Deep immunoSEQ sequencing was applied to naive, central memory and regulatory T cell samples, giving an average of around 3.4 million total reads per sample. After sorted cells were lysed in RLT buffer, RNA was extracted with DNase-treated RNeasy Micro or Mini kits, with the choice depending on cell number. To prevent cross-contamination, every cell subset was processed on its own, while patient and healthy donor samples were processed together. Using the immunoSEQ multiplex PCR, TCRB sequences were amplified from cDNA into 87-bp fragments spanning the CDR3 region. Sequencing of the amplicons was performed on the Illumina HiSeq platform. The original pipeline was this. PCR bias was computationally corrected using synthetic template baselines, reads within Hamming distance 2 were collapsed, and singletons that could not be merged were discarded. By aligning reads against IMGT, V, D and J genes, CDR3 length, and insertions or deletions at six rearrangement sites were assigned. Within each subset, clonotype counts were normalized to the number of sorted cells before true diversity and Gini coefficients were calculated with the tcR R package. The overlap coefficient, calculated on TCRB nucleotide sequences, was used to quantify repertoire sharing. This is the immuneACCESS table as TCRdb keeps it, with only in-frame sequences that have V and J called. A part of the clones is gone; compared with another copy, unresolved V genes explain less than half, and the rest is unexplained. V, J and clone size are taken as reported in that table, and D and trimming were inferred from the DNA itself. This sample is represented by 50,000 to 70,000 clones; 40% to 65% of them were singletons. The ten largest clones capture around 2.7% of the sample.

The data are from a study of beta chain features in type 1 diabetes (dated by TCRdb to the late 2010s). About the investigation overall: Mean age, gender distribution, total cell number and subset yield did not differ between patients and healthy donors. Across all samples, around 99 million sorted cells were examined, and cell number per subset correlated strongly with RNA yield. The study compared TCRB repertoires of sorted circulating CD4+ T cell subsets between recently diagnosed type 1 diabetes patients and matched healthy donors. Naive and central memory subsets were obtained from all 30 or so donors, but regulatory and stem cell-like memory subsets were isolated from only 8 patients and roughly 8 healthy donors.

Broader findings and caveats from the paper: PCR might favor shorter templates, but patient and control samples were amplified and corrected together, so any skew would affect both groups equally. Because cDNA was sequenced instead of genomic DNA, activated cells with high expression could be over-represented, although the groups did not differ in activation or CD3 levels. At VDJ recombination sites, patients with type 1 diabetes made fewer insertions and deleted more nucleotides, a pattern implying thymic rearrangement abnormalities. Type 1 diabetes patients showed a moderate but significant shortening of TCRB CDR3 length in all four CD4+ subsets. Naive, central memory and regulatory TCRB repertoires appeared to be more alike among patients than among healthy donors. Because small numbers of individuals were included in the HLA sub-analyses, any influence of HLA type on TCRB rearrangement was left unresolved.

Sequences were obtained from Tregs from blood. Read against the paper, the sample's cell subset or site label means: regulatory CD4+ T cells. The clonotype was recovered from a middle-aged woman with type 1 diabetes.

For the CDR3, the sequence is CASSSGRQGGSDNEQFF. The DNA sequence reads TGTGCCAGCAGCTCAGGGAGACAGGGGGGCTCGGACAATGAGCAGTTCTTC. The rearranged segments are TRBV11-1 and TRBJ2-1; 9 of the junction bases match TRBD1. V is cut back by 4 bases and J by 5 bases, with 12 bases in the junction unmatched. Including the terminal cysteine and phenylalanine, the CDR3 comprises 17 residues. Only the CDR3 region is kept as DNA, spanning 51 bases read in frame from base 1. CDR1 and CDR2 (SGHAT, FQDESV) derive from the germline V gene (reference sequence).